Below, 30 T cell receptor beta chains from the same sample are listed, as sequenced in a study of T cells after yellow fever vaccination. From the 5' RACE reads, TCRdb called clonotypes with MiXCR, one entry per CDR3 protein. The sample shows around 350,000 distinct CDR3 sequences, approximately 10% of them seen only once. The sample consisted of PBMCs, taken on the day of the first yellow fever vaccination. The receptor set was obtained from a man between 18 and 29 years old who received the YFV17D yellow fever vaccine.

On this clonotype itself: A read error is possible here, since a much larger clone lies one base away. The conserved phenylalanine or tryptophan normally closing the CDR3 is absent here, so this likely arose from a read error. The chain employs TRBV6-1 and TRBJ2-3; TRBD1 aligns across 8 bases. The CDR3 has 13 residues. The germline V gene encodes CDR1 MNHNS and CDR2 SASEGT. V shed 6 bases and J 7 bases; nucleotides not matched to a gene: 6. CDR3 sequence reads: CASRRQGWNTQYC. Written as DNA, the CDR3 is TGTGCCAGCAGGAGACAGGGGTGGAATACGCAGTATTGT.

This clonotype showed up just a few times. In DNA form, the CDR3 reads TGTGCCAGCAGCTTAAGGGTAGCGGGGGACACAGATACGCAGTATTTT. Translation gives CASSLRVAGDTDTQYF. The chain carries TRBV7-2 and TRBJ2-3; TRBD2 matches 9 bases. Looked up from germline, CDR1 is SGHTA and CDR2 is FQGNSA. This CDR3 is 16 amino acids long. The V and J ends lost 2 bases and 2 bases, in that order; junction bases with no gene match: 5.

This chain links TRBV7-3 with TRBJ2-5, with D tentatively TRBD2 (7 bases). This CDR3 is built from 15 residues. Germline V gene data show CDR1 as SGHTA and CDR2 as FQGTGA. With 1 base removed from V and 5 bases from J, the gap between germline ends came to 14 bases. The CDR3 bases are TGTGCCAGCAGCTTAAGGGGGGGGGGCGAGGAGACCCAGTACTTC. Translating gives CASSLRGGGEETQYF. Together with reference TRBV7-3 and TRBJ2-5, the CDR3 gives the full variable domain: GAGVSQTPSNKVTEKGKYVELRCDPISGHTALYWYRQSLGQGPEFLIYFQGTGAADDSGLPNDRFFAVRPEGSVSTLKIQRTERGDSAVYLCASSLRGGGEETQYFGPGTRLLVL.

The CDR3 here is CASSESGAQEQYF. DNA of the CDR3: TGCGCCAGCAGTGAGTCGGGGGCTCAGGAGCAGTACTTC. This chain links TRBV10-1 with TRBJ2-7, with D possibly being TRBD1 (6 bases). CDR3 size: 13 residues. Trimming left V 0 bases short and J 7 bases short, with 10 bases between. From germline, CDR1 is WNHNN and CDR2 SYGVQD (reference sequence).

This clonotype occurred a few times. The genes are TRBV4-3 and TRBJ1-2; 10 bases are shared with TRBD1. V was pared by 0 bases and J by 5 bases, with 9 bases of the junction left unmatched. CDR1 and CDR2 from the germline V gene are LGHNA and YSLEER. The CDR3 contains 17 residues. CDR3 nucleotide sequence: TGCGCCAGCAGCCAAGATTTACGGGACAGGGGTGGGTATGGCTACACCTTC. It yields the protein CASSQDLRDRGGYGYTF.

This CDR3 reads CASSLIGSPYEQYF. CDR3 DNA sequence: TGTGCCAGCAGCTTGATAGGGTCCCCCTACGAGCAGTACTTC. V gene TRBV7-2 combines with J gene TRBJ2-7; D unclear. CDR1 and CDR2 (germline): SGHTA, FQGNSA. The CDR3 is 14 residues long. Trimming left V 3 bases short and J 2 bases short, with 11 bases between.

This clonotype was observed many times. This chain uses TRBV4-3 with TRBJ2-2; TRBD1 agrees at 10 bases. CDR3 length equals 14 residues. CDR1 and CDR2 from the germline V gene are LGHNA and YSLEER. The V and J ends lost 4 bases and 7 bases, in that order; junction bases with no gene match: 3. CDR3 bases: TGCGCCAGCAGCCCGGACAGGGGGAGCGGGGAGCTGTTTTTT. Protein: CASSPDRGSGELFF.

Worth noting for this clonotype: A much larger clonotype is one base distant, so this may be a read error. The chain uses TRBV7-2 and TRBJ2-5, with TRBD2 identical over 7 bases. This CDR3 contains 15 residues. Germline V gives CDR1 SGHTA, CDR2 FQGNSA. CDR3 sequence (DNA): TGTGGCAGCAGCCCTTGGACTAGACCTCAAGAGACCCAGTACTTC. Protein product: CGSSPWTRPQETQYF.

V gene TRBV12-3 or TRBV12-4 combines with J gene TRBJ2-5, with 11 bases fitting TRBD2. This CDR3 comprises 14 residues. With V trimmed by 10 bases and J by 5 bases, 9 bases remained unmatched. CDR3 in DNA: TGTGCCACCTCACTGGGACTAGCGGAGGAGACCCAGTACTTC. Protein sequence: CATSLGLAEETQYF.

The chain links TRBV30 to TRBJ2-5, with D unresolved. Germline lookup yields CDR1 GTSNPN and CDR2 SVGIG (reference sequence). V shed 3 bases and J shed 1 base, with 6 bases lying between them. The CDR3 runs 12 residues. The CDR3 nucleotides are TGTGCCTGGAGCCCTTTCCAAGAGACCCAGTACTTC. Translated, it gives CAWSPFQETQYF.

This clonotype has just a few counts. The chain employs TRBV12-3 or TRBV12-4 and TRBJ1-3; D gene unclear. The CDR3 length is 14 residues. Trimming took off 4 bases at V and 4 bases at J, with 11 bases between the two ends. The CDR3 spells CASSSDPLGNTIYF. In nucleotides, the CDR3 is TGTGCCAGCAGTTCAGACCCGTTAGGAAACACCATATATTTT.

At least ten counts were recorded for this clonotype. The V call is TRBV5-1, the J call TRBJ2-7; 9 nucleotides align to TRBD2. The CDR3 has 16 residues. CDR1 is SGHRS, CDR2 YFSETQ, per germline. Trimming at V came to 0 bases and at J to 2 bases, leaving 6 bases not matched to a gene. CDR3 sequence reads: CASSLEAPSGTYEQYF. In DNA form, the CDR3 reads TGCGCCAGCAGCTTGGAGGCGCCTAGCGGGACCTACGAGCAGTACTTC.

This clonotype appeared a few times. V usage is TRBV13 and J usage is TRBJ2-2; possible D gene TRBD2, 5 bases. The CDR3 consists of 14 residues. CDR1 and CDR2 from the germline V gene are PRHDT and FYEKMQ (reference sequence). Trimming cost V 8 bases and J 4 bases, with 14 bases left between them. CDR3 DNA sequence: TGTGCCAGCCAGACGGACTTGGGCACCGGGGAGCTGTTTTTT. Its protein product is CASQTDLGTGELFF.

This clonotype was observed a handful of times. The CDR3: CASSSPPGTGGFLGNQPQHF. The CDR3, as DNA: TGTGCCAGCAGCTCACCACCCGGGACAGGGGGCTTTTTGGGCAATCAGCCCCAGCATTTT. The chain combines TRBV11-1 with TRBJ1-5; 12 nucleotides match TRBD1. The CDR3 contains 20 residues. Germline V CDR1 and CDR2: SGHAT, FQDESV (reference sequence). Trimming cost V 4 bases and J 2 bases; bases outside gene matches: 15.

There are a few counts of this clonotype. The rearrangement joins TRBV4-3 to TRBJ1-6; D is unclear. This CDR3 comprises 15 residues. V was trimmed by 1 base and J by 5 bases, leaving 9 bases between them. Germline lookup yields CDR1 LGHNA and CDR2 YSLEER. The CDR3 here is CASSQGTVNNSPLHF. DNA of the CDR3: TGCGCCAGCAGCCAAGGGACGGTAAATAATTCACCCCTCCACTTT.

The rearrangement links TRBV27 to TRBJ1-1; D unclear. CDR1 is MNHEY and CDR2 is SMNVEV in the germline V gene (reference sequence). The ends were cut back, 0 bases at V and 3 bases at J, with 5 bases in the middle. This CDR3 comprises 13 residues. The CDR3 region has the DNA TGTGCCAGCAGTTTATCTGGTGACACTGAAGCTTTCTTT. Protein: CASSLSGDTEAFF.

V is TRBV13 and J is TRBJ2-7; D is unresolved. V was trimmed by 2 bases and J by 7 bases, leaving 12 bases between them. This CDR3 is built from 13 residues. CDR1 and CDR2 (germline): PRHDT, FYEKMQ (reference sequence). CDR3 nucleotides: TGTGCCAGCAGCTTAAACAGCCTAGGTGAGCAGTACTTC. It specifies CASSLNSLGEQYF.

This clonotype was seen more than once but under ten times. CDR3 DNA: TGTGCCAGCAGCTTGAGGGTCGCTAGCACAGATACGCAGTATTTT. This codes for CASSLRVASTDTQYF. V and J are TRBV5-5 and TRBJ2-3; D gene unclear. The germline V gene has CDR1 SGHKS and CDR2 YYEKEE (reference sequence). Trimming stripped 1 base from V and 0 bases from J, with 9 bases between. The CDR3 contains 15 residues.

This sequence joins TRBV29-1 and TRBJ2-7; D is uncertain. CDR1 SQVTM and CDR2 ANQGSEA come from the germline V gene. The germline V and J ends were trimmed by 0 bases and 3 bases, with 9 bases remaining between them. The CDR3 runs 13 residues. The CDR3 reads CSVEDSKDYEQYF. The CDR3 region has the DNA TGCAGCGTTGAAGATAGCAAGGACTACGAGCAGTACTTC.

This clonotype was counted a few times. V usage is TRBV20-1 and J usage is TRBJ2-1; D gene unclear. The CDR3 contains 11 residues. CDR1 DFQATT and CDR2 SNEGSKA come from the germline V gene (reference sequence). The V end was cut by 6 bases, the J end by 3 bases, with 6 bases between. The CDR3 nucleotides are TGCAGTGCCAAAGACTACAATGAGCAGTTCTTC. Protein: CSAKDYNEQFF.

This clonotype was found many times. The V gene is TRBV11-1, the J gene TRBJ2-7; TRBD2 might be the D (5 bases). CDR3 size: 18 residues. V lost 0 bases and J 2 bases, leaving 20 bases between the germline ends. Germline V lookup: CDR1 SGHAT, CDR2 FQDESV (reference sequence). The DNA for the CDR3 is TGTGCCAGCAGCTTAGCTAGAGGAGGATCCTTTATCCCCTACGAGCAGTACGTC. Encoded protein: CASSLARGGSFIPYEQYV.

This clonotype showed up just a few times. The V gene is TRBV20-1, the J gene TRBJ2-1; D is ambiguous. Germline CDR1 and CDR2: DFQATT and SNEGSKA (reference sequence). V lost 1 base and J lost 0, with 10 bases in between. This CDR3 is built from 15 residues. CDR3 sequence reads: CSARGALNSYNEQFF. The CDR3 region has the DNA TGCAGTGCTAGAGGAGCTCTCAACTCCTACAATGAGCAGTTCTTC.

The chain joins TRBV9 to TRBJ2-5; 9 nucleotides align to TRBD1. Germline V CDR1 and CDR2: SGDLS, YYNGEE. The CDR3 consists of 14 residues. V trimming: 1 base; J trimming: 9 bases; junction bases outside the gene matches: 7. CDR3 amino acids: CASSVRSGTGPQYF. The CDR3 DNA reads TGTGCCAGCAGCGTACGGTCCGGGACAGGGCCCCAGTACTTC.

This clonotype was counted at least ten times. The chain couples TRBV10-3 to TRBJ1-5, with D possibly TRBD1 on 5 matching bases. V was shortened by 7 bases and J by 5 bases, with 12 bases between the two germline ends. The CDR3 is 13 residues long. The germline CDR1 and CDR2 sequences are ENHRY and SYGVKD. CDR3 sequence reads: CAIKDTEYQPQHF. CDR3 DNA: TGTGCCATCAAGGACACGGAATATCAGCCCCAGCATTTT.

This chain connects TRBV20-1 to TRBJ1-4; D possibly corresponds to TRBD1 (5 bases). The CDR3 contains 14 residues. Per germline, CDR1 DFQATT and CDR2 SNEGSKA (reference sequence). Trimming stripped 0 bases from V and 8 bases from J, with 13 bases between. This CDR3 is CSARDFGGREKLFF. In DNA, the CDR3 is TGCAGTGCTAGAGATTTCGGGGGAAGAGAAAAACTGTTTTTT.

The CDR3 region is CASRQATDYYEQYF. DNA of the CDR3: TGTGCCAGCAGACAGGCCACCGATTACTACGAGCAGTACTTC. The J gene is TRBJ2-7, the V gene TRBV2; weak D call: TRBD1 (5 bases). Between the trimmed V and J ends, which lost 6 bases and 3 bases, there was a span of 15 bases. CDR1 is SNHLY and CDR2 is FYNNEI in the germline V gene. The CDR3 has 14 residues.

The chain combines TRBV20-1 with TRBJ2-5; no clear D. The germline CDR1 and CDR2 sequences are DFQATT and SNEGSKA (reference sequence). Trimming cost V 2 bases and J 5 bases, with 6 bases left between them. The CDR3 is 11 amino acids. CDR3 coding DNA: TGCAGTGCTAGAAGTCCGGAGACCCAGTACTTC. Translation gives CSARSPETQYF.

The chain is built from TRBV23-1 and TRBJ2-7; 7 bases map to TRBD1. TRBV23-1 is noted as an ORF with a role that remains uncertain. This CDR3 region has 15 residues. V lost 4 bases, J lost 1 base, and 7 bases stayed unmatched. Here the CDR3 DNA reads TGCGCCAGCAGTCTCCTGACAGGGCCATCCTACGAGCAGTACGTC. Protein product: CASSLLTGPSYEQYV.

This clonotype has a handful of counts. The chain couples TRBV7-9 to TRBJ1-1, with D perhaps TRBD1 (5 bases). V dropped 6 bases and J dropped 0 bases, with 11 bases sitting between them. CDR1 and CDR2 from the germline V gene are SEHNR and FQNEAQ (reference sequence). The CDR3 length is 14 residues. In DNA form, the CDR3 reads TGTGCCAGCAGAACGGCACAGGTGAACACTGAAGCTTTCTTT. Its protein product is CASRTAQVNTEAFF.

In its sample, this clonotype was seen once. This chain uses TRBV10-2 with TRBJ1-1; D remains ambiguous. V was pared by 5 bases and J by 10 bases, with 14 bases between. The CDR3 has 12 amino acids. The germline gives CDR1 WSHSY, CDR2 SAAADI. This chain's CDR3 is CASSSVGIRAFF. CDR3 sequence (DNA): TGCGCCAGCAGTTCCGTAGGAATAAGAGCTTTCTTT.